What follows are 10 T cell receptor beta chains derived from one specimen sequenced in a study of blood T cell repertoires in COVID-19. TCRdb's copy holds only in-frame clones and misses some; the assay was immunoSEQ multiplex PCR. The sample lists more than 15,000 clones, 85% to 90% occurring once. The sequenced sample consisted of peripheral blood. These receptors all stem from a woman older than 75 with COVID-19, enrolled during active disease.

The V and J genes are TRBV18 and TRBJ1-1; the match to TRBD1 covers 12 bases. The V and J ends lost 0 bases and 1 base, in that order; junction bases with no gene match: 3. Germline V gene sequence: CDR1 KGHSH, CDR2 LQKENI. The CDR3 contains 17 residues. CDR3 in DNA: TGTGCCAGCTCACCACCGATGGGACAGGGGGCGAACACTGAAGCTTTCTTT. Protein sequence: CASSPPMGQGANTEAFF. Filled out from reference TRBV18 and TRBJ1-1, the complete variable domain reads NAGVMQNPRHLVRRRGQEARLRCSPMKGHSHVYWYRQLPEEGLKFMVYLQKENIIDESGMPKERFSAEFPKEGPSILRIQQVVRGDSAAYFCASSPPMGQGANTEAFFGQGTRLTVV.

V usage is TRBV18 and J usage is TRBJ1-1, with 7 nucleotides matching TRBD1. The CDR3 sequence is 12 residues long. Germline V gene lookup returns CDR1 KGHSH and CDR2 LQKENI. The ends lost 6 bases at V and 10 bases at J; junction bases unmatched: 8. CDR3 amino acids: CASSRDSRVAFF. CDR3 DNA sequence: TGTGCCAGCTCTCGGGACAGCCGGGTAGCTTTCTTT.

The table lists this clone with a count of one. The rearrangement uses TRBV7-8 and TRBJ2-3; 8 bases are shared with TRBD1. V shed 2 bases, J shed 2 bases, and the junction held 12 bases outside the gene matches. The CDR3 covers 18 residues. Germline values: CDR1 SGHVS, CDR2 FQNEAQ. CDR3 DNA sequence: TGTGCCAGCAGCTTAAGGACAGGGTCCCAGATTTTCACAGATACGCAGTATTTT. Translated: CASSLRTGSQIFTDTQYF.

The chain carries TRBV4-3 and TRBJ2-3; D unresolved. This CDR3 contains 13 residues. Trimming removed 1 base at V and 6 bases at J, with 8 bases between. Germline CDR1 reads LGHNA; CDR2 reads YSLEER. The CDR3, as DNA: TGCGCCAGCAGCCAAGGAACCGGGGATACGCAGTATTTT. Amino acids: CASSQGTGDTQYF.

This sequence joins TRBV5-1 and TRBJ1-1; 11 positions match TRBD1. The CDR3 totals 16 residues. With 3 bases clipped from V and 6 bases from J, the junction kept 10 bases outside the gene matches. The germline V gene has CDR1 SGHRS and CDR2 YFSETQ. This CDR3 is CASSSTRTGGGSEAFF. Here the CDR3 DNA reads TGCGCCAGCAGCTCGACAAGGACAGGGGGCGGCTCTGAAGCTTTCTTT.

The chain carries TRBV7-2 and TRBJ2-1; 10 bases align to TRBD2. V trimming: 5 bases; J trimming: 2 bases; junction bases outside the gene matches: 6. The CDR3 runs 16 residues. The germline gives CDR1 SGHTA, CDR2 FQGNSA. The CDR3 DNA follows: TGTGCCAGCAGCACTCTAGCGGGAGCTACCTACAATGAGCAGTTCTTC. It codes for CASSTLAGATYNEQFF. Variable domain in full (rest from reference TRBV7-2 and TRBJ2-1): GAGVSQSPSNKVTEKGKDVELRCDPISGHTALYWYRQSLGQGLEFLIYFQGNSAPDKSGLPSDRFSAERTGGSVSTLTIQRTQQEDSAVYLCASSTLAGATYNEQFFGPGTRLTVL.

V usage is TRBV5-4 and J usage is TRBJ1-2, with D possibly being TRBD1 (6 bases). Germline V gene sequence: CDR1 SGHNT, CDR2 YYREEE (reference sequence). V lost 4 bases to trimming and J lost 1 base, with 14 bases between them. The CDR3 is 15 residues long. The DNA of the CDR3 is TGTGCCAGCAGCAGGGTGGGGGCTCATAACTATGGCTACACCTTC. Translating gives CASSRVGAHNYGYTF.

J is TRBJ2-3 and V is TRBV10-3; 7 bases map to TRBD2. Trimming took 2 bases from V and 8 from J; bases not matched to a gene: 7. Germline V gene sequence: CDR1 ENHRY, CDR2 SYGVKD. CDR3 length: 14 amino acids. CDR3 DNA: TGTGCCATCAGTGAGCCCAGACTAGCCGGTACGCAGTATTTT. Residues: CAISEPRLAGTQYF.

The rearrangement uses TRBV27 and TRBJ1-5; D is uncertain. V lost 1 base and J 0 bases, leaving 13 bases between the germline ends. Germline lookup yields CDR1 MNHEY and CDR2 SMNVEV (reference sequence). The CDR3 is 17 amino acids. CDR3 in amino acids: CASSLYYQAGSNQPQHF. The CDR3 DNA follows: TGTGCCAGCAGTTTATATTATCAGGCAGGTAGCAATCAGCCCCAGCATTTT.

Only one count was recorded for this clone. This sequence joins TRBV7-2 and TRBJ2-3, with D possibly matching TRBD2 (7 bases). Trimming stripped 0 bases from V and 1 base from J, with 11 bases between. The CDR3 is 16 residues long. In germline, CDR1 is SGHTA, CDR2 FQGNSA. This chain's CDR3 is CASSLAWGGGTDTQYF. The CDR3, as DNA: TGTGCCAGCAGCTTAGCGTGGGGGGGCGGCACAGATACGCAGTATTTT.